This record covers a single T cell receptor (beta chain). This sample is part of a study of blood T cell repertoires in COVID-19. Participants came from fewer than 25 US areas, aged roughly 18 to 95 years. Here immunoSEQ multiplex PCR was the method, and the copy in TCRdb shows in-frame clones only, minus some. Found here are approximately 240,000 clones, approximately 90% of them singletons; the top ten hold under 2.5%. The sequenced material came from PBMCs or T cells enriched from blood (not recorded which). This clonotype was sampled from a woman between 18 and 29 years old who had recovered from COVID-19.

CDR3 DNA: TGCGCCAGCAGCGGCGGGGGTCGCACAGATACGCAGTATTTT. Protein: CASSGGGRTDTQYF. The J gene is TRBJ2-3, the V gene TRBV5-1; 7 positions match TRBD2. V dropped 4 bases and J dropped 1; count of bases not matched to a gene: 3. CDR1 and CDR2 (germline): SGHRS, YFSETQ. The CDR3 loop spans 14 amino acids.